The rows below give T cell receptor beta chains drawn from one sample of a study of T cell responses to AZD1222 COVID-19 vaccine. Clones were sequenced by immunoSEQ multiplex PCR, and TCRdb holds only the in-frame ones, with some missing. This sample has around 140,000 clones, with approximately 92% found just once. The sequencing here drew on peripheral blood, taken 28 days after the second AZD1222 dose. All receptors derive from an adult who received the AZD1222 COVID-19 vaccine. Both conserved end residues are part of each CDR3. D genes are given only for firm matches. Size is omitted from some rows. Given values are once, few, many or a class for expanded clones.

J: TRBJ1-2
D: .
size: .
V: TRBV10-3
CDR3: CAISEEGWNGYTF
DNA: TGTGCCATCAGTGAAGAGGGGTGGAATGGCTACACCTTC

J: TRBJ1-6
D: .
size: once
V: TRBV30
CDR3: CAWSVLNSPLHF
DNA: TGTGCCTGGAGTGTACTTAATTCACCCCTCCACTTT

J: TRBJ1-6
D: .
size: .
V: TRBV6-5
CDR3: CASSYMRESPLHF
DNA: TGTGCCAGCAGTTATATGAGGGAGTCACCCCTCCACTTT

J: TRBJ1-2
D: .
size: .
V: TRBV18
CDR3: CASSPIHREGYTF
DNA: TGTGCCAGCTCACCAATTCACAGGGAGGGCTACACCTTC

J: TRBJ2-4
D: TRBD1
size: .
V: TRBV2
CDR3: CASRPRDRLAKNIQYF
DNA: TGTGCCAGCAGACCGAGGGACAGACTAGCCAAAAACATTCAGTACTTC

J: TRBJ1-1
D: TRBD1
size: .
V: TRBV6-5
CDR3: CASSLGQGDTEAFF
DNA: TGTGCCAGCAGTTTAGGACAGGGTGACACTGAAGCTTTCTTT

J: TRBJ1-1
D: .
size: .
V: TRBV4-3
CDR3: CASSLLGGTEAFF
DNA: TGCGCCAGCAGCCTCCTGGGTGGTACTGAAGCTTTCTTT

J: TRBJ2-1
D: TRBD1
size: .
V: TRBV24-1
CDR3: CATSDFGLGGQGGPYNEQFF
DNA: TGTGCCACCAGTGATTTTGGATTGGGGGGACAGGGGGGGCCCTACAATGAGCAGTTCTTC

J: TRBJ2-5
D: .
size: once
V: TRBV24-1
CDR3: CATSDFTGNQETQYF
DNA: TGTGCCACCAGTGATTTCACCGGGAACCAAGAGACCCAGTACTTC

J: TRBJ1-4
D: TRBD1
size: .
V: TRBV19
CDR3: CASTEEGTGVSNEKLFF
DNA: TGTGCCAGTACCGAGGAGGGGACAGGGGTCTCTAATGAAAAACTGTTTTTT

J: TRBJ1-3
D: TRBD1
size: .
V: TRBV6-5
CDR3: CASSWTGGSENTIYF
DNA: TGTGCCAGCAGTTGGACAGGGGGCTCTGAAAACACCATATATTTT

J: TRBJ1-2
D: .
size: .
V: TRBV19
CDR3: CASTQDRPYGYTF
DNA: TGTGCCAGTACCCAGGATAGGCCCTATGGCTACACCTTC

J: TRBJ2-1
D: TRBD2
size: .
V: TRBV24-1
CDR3: CATSETWTSGSSYNEQFF
DNA: TGTGCCACCAGTGAGACCTGGACTAGCGGGAGCTCCTACAATGAGCAGTTCTTC

J: TRBJ1-6
D: .
size: .
V: TRBV6-5
CDR3: CASSYSWENNSPLHF
DNA: TGTGCCAGCAGTTACTCTTGGGAAAATAATTCACCCCTCCACTTT

J: TRBJ2-5
D: .
size: .
V: TRBV11-2
CDR3: CASSLSRETQYF
DNA: TGTGCCAGCAGCTTAAGCCGGGAGACCCAGTACTTC

J: TRBJ1-1
D: .
size: .
V: TRBV7-9
CDR3: CASSSLWAVNTEAFF
DNA: TGTGCCAGCAGCTCCCTTTGGGCAGTTAACACTGAAGCTTTCTTT

J: TRBJ1-6
D: .
size: .
V: TRBV5-1
CDR3: CASSSTGALLNSPLHF
DNA: TGCGCCAGCAGCTCGACGGGGGCCCTTCTTAATTCACCCCTCCACTTT

J: TRBJ2-2
D: TRBD1
size: .
V: TRBV7-2
CDR3: CASRWTGADTGELFF
DNA: TGTGCCAGCAGATGGACAGGGGCCGACACCGGGGAGCTGTTTTTT

J: TRBJ1-2
D: .
size: once
V: TRBV19
CDR3: CASTPRENYGYTF
DNA: TGTGCCAGTACCCCTAGAGAGAACTATGGCTACACCTTC

J: TRBJ2-1
D: TRBD2
size: .
V: TRBV6-1
CDR3: CASSETSGGKNEQFF
DNA: TGTGCCAGCAGTGAGACTAGCGGGGGGAAGAATGAGCAGTTCTTC

J: TRBJ1-2
D: TRBD1
size: .
V: TRBV18
CDR3: CASSPLAGTGSLEGYTF
DNA: TGTGCCAGCTCACCACTCGCCGGGACAGGGTCTTTAGAAGGCTACACCTTC

J: TRBJ1-6
D: TRBD1
size: .
V: TRBV19
CDR3: CASSSTGGQSPLHF
DNA: TGTGCCAGTAGTTCGACAGGGGGGCAGTCACCCCTCCACTTT

J: TRBJ1-1
D: .
size: .
V: TRBV6-5
CDR3: CASSLDRVGGAEAFF
DNA: TGTGCCAGCAGTTTGGATAGGGTTGGTGGGGCTGAAGCTTTCTTT

J: TRBJ1-5
D: .
size: .
V: TRBV4-2
CDR3: CASSHSRTDSNQPQHF
DNA: TGTGCCAGCAGCCACAGCCGGACGGATAGCAATCAGCCCCAGCATTTT

J: TRBJ2-3
D: TRBD1
size: .
V: TRBV29-1
CDR3: CSVILTGGLPDTQYF
DNA: TGCAGCGTTATCCTGACAGGGGGATTGCCAGATACGCAGTATTTT

J: TRBJ2-7
D: .
size: .
V: TRBV5-5
CDR3: CASSLGGADEQYF
DNA: TGTGCCAGCAGCCTAGGGGGGGCAGACGAGCAGTACTTC

J: TRBJ2-3
D: TRBD2
size: .
V: TRBV5-8
CDR3: CASSRDYSADTQYF
DNA: TGTGCCAGCAGCCGGGACTACAGCGCAGATACGCAGTATTTT

J: TRBJ2-7
D: .
size: .
V: TRBV28
CDR3: CASSSPSSGGPYEQYF
DNA: TGTGCCAGCAGTTCCCCAAGTAGCGGCGGTCCCTACGAGCAGTACTTC

J: TRBJ2-1
D: .
size: .
V: TRBV3-1/TRBV3-2
CDR3: CASSHRYNEQFF
DNA: TGTGCCAGCAGCCACCGATACAATGAGCAGTTCTTC

J: TRBJ2-7
D: TRBD2
size: .
V: TRBV29-1
CDR3: CSASSGGPTYEQYF
DNA: TGCAGCGCTTCAAGCGGGGGCCCAACCTACGAGCAGTACTTC

J: TRBJ2-1
D: TRBD2
size: .
V: TRBV28
CDR3: CASSLLGGRARNEQFF
DNA: TGTGCCAGCAGTTTATTAGGCGGGAGGGCCAGGAATGAGCAGTTCTTC

J: TRBJ2-2
D: .
size: .
V: TRBV7-6
CDR3: CASSRRPTNTGELFF
DNA: TGTGCCAGCAGCCGACGACCGACCAACACCGGGGAGCTGTTTTTT

J: TRBJ1-2
D: TRBD1
size: .
V: TRBV9
CDR3: CASSAGTGPYGYTF
DNA: TGTGCCAGCAGCGCAGGGACAGGGCCCTATGGCTACACCTTC

J: TRBJ1-4
D: .
size: .
V: TRBV4-1
CDR3: CASSQVLAPNGNEKLFF
DNA: TGCGCCAGCAGCCAAGTCTTGGCTCCTAACGGTAATGAAAAACTGTTTTTT

J: TRBJ1-6
D: TRBD1
size: .
V: TRBV5-1
CDR3: CASSSGTGNDSPLHF
DNA: TGCGCCAGCAGCTCCGGGACAGGTAACGATTCACCCCTCCACTTT

J: TRBJ1-1
D: TRBD1
size: .
V: TRBV25-1
CDR3: CASSGYRGNTEAFF
DNA: TGTGCCAGCAGTGGATACAGGGGGAACACTGAAGCTTTCTTT

J: TRBJ2-1
D: TRBD1
size: .
V: TRBV19
CDR3: CASSIAPRTGASFSGEQFF
DNA: TGTGCCAGTAGTATTGCCCCGAGGACAGGGGCGTCCTTCAGCGGTGAGCAGTTCTTC

J: TRBJ1-1
D: .
size: .
V: TRBV29-1
CDR3: CSVDLSKLNTEAFF
DNA: TGCAGCGTTGACCTCTCCAAGCTGAACACTGAAGCTTTCTTT

J: TRBJ2-3
D: .
size: .
V: TRBV2
CDR3: CASSSRTGTDTQYF
DNA: TGTGCCAGCAGTTCTCGGACAGGCACAGATACGCAGTATTTT

J: TRBJ1-2
D: .
size: .
V: TRBV24-1
CDR3: CATSQWGYGYTF
DNA: TGTGCCACCAGTCAGTGGGGCTATGGCTACACCTTC

J: TRBJ1-5
D: .
size: .
V: TRBV14
CDR3: CASSQERGRYHSNQPQHF
DNA: TGTGCCAGCAGCCAAGAGCGCGGGAGATATCATAGCAATCAGCCCCAGCATTTT

J: TRBJ2-4
D: .
size: .
V: TRBV3-1/TRBV3-2
CDR3: CASSLELGAKNIQYF
DNA: TGTGCCAGCAGCCTCGAGCTAGGTGCCAAAAACATTCAGTACTTC

J: TRBJ2-7
D: .
size: .
V: TRBV4-1
CDR3: CASSQDKGSSEQYF
DNA: TGCGCCAGCAGCCAAGATAAGGGGTCCTCGGAGCAGTACTTC

J: TRBJ2-2
D: TRBD1
size: few
V: TRBV11-3
CDR3: CASSPVQGARAGELFF
DNA: TGTGCCAGCAGCCCAGTACAGGGGGCGAGGGCCGGGGAGCTGTTTTTT

J: TRBJ2-7
D: TRBD1
size: .
V: TRBV7-9
CDR3: CASSLAQGADEQYF
DNA: TGTGCCAGCAGCTTAGCACAGGGGGCCGACGAGCAGTACTTC

J: TRBJ1-2
D: .
size: .
V: TRBV7-8
CDR3: CASSYADGRYGYTF
DNA: TGTGCCAGCAGCTACGCGGACGGACGCTATGGCTACACCTTC

J: TRBJ2-2
D: TRBD2
size: once
V: TRBV7-9
CDR3: CASSWEGFSPTGELFF
DNA: TGTGCCAGCAGCTGGGAGGGCTTCTCTCCCACCGGGGAGCTGTTTTTT

J: TRBJ2-1
D: .
size: .
V: TRBV2
CDR3: CASIGPGYNEQFF
DNA: TGTGCCAGCATTGGCCCTGGCTACAATGAGCAGTTCTTC

J: TRBJ2-5
D: .
size: .
V: TRBV11-3
CDR3: CASSLTEARTQYF
DNA: TGTGCCAGCAGCTTGACGGAAGCCAGGACCCAGTACTTC

J: TRBJ1-1
D: .
size: .
V: TRBV12-3/TRBV12-4
CDR3: CASSLGPNTEAFF
DNA: TGTGCCAGCAGTTTAGGCCCAAACACTGAAGCTTTCTTT

J: TRBJ1-4
D: .
size: .
V: TRBV5-1
CDR3: CASSLAQGPEKLFF
DNA: TGCGCCAGCAGCTTGGCTCAGGGACCCGAAAAACTGTTTTTT

J: TRBJ1-5
D: TRBD1
size: .
V: TRBV19
CDR3: CASRGRQGISSNQPQHF
DNA: TGTGCCAGTAGGGGCCGACAGGGGATCAGTAGCAATCAGCCCCAGCATTTT

J: TRBJ2-6
D: .
size: .
V: TRBV4-3
CDR3: CASSQVRGGANVLTF
DNA: TGCGCCAGCAGCCAAGTTAGAGGGGGGGCCAACGTCCTGACTTTC

J: TRBJ1-1
D: .
size: .
V: TRBV29-1
CDR3: CSVVGMGTTEAFF
DNA: TGCAGCGTTGTAGGGATGGGGACCACTGAAGCTTTCTTT

J: TRBJ1-1
D: TRBD1
size: .
V: TRBV7-9
CDR3: CASRRTGSRTEAFF
DNA: TGTGCCAGCAGGCGGACAGGGTCCAGGACTGAAGCTTTCTTT

J: TRBJ1-6
D: TRBD1
size: .
V: TRBV19
CDR3: CASSGWTGRNSPLHF
DNA: TGTGCCAGTAGTGGATGGACAGGGCGGAATTCACCCCTCCACTTT

J: TRBJ2-2
D: .
size: .
V: TRBV5-1
CDR3: CASSVARIGELFF
DNA: TGCGCCAGCAGCGTCGCTAGGATCGGGGAGCTGTTTTTT

J: TRBJ2-3
D: .
size: .
V: TRBV3-1/TRBV3-2
CDR3: CASSPDTDTQYF
DNA: TGTGCCAGCAGCCCCGACACAGATACGCAGTATTTT

J: TRBJ1-5
D: .
size: once
V: TRBV5-1
CDR3: CASSLYPTEGQPQHF
DNA: TGCGCCAGCAGCTTGTACCCAACCGAGGGTCAGCCCCAGCATTTT